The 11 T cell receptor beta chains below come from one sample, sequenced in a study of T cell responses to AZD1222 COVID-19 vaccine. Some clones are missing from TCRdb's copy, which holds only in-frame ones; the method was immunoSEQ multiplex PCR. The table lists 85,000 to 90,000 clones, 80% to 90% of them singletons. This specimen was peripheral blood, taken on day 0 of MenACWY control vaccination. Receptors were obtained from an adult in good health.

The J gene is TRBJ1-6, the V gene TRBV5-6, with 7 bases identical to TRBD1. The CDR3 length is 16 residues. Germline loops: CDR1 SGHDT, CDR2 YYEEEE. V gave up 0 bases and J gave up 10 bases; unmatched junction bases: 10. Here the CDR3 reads CASSLGQGGLRSPLHF. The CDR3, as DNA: TGTGCCAGCAGCTTGGGACAGGGAGGCCTTCGGTCACCCCTCCACTTT.

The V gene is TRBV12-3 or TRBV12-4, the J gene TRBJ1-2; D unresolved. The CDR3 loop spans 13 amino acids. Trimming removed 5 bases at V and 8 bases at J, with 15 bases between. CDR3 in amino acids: CASSPTGVGGYTF. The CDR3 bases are TGTGCCAGCAGTCCCACGGGCGTCGGGGGCTACACCTTC.

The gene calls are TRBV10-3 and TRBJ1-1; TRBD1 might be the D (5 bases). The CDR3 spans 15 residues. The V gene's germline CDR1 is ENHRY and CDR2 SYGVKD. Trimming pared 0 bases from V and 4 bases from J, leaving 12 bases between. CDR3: CAISESPRAATEAFF. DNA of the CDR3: TGTGCCATCAGTGAGTCGCCCAGGGCGGCCACTGAAGCTTTCTTT.

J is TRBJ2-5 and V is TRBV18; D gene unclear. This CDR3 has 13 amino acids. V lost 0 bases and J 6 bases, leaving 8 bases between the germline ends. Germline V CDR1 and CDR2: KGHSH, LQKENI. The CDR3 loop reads CASSPPILQTQYF. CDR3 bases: TGTGCCAGCTCACCACCTATTTTGCAGACCCAGTACTTC.

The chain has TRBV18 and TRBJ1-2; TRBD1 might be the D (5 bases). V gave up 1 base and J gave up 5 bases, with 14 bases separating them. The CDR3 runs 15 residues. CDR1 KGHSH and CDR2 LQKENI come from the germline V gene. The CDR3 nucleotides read TGTGCCAGCTCACCACGACGACAGTCGTATTATGGCTACACCTTC. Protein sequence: CASSPRRQSYYGYTF.

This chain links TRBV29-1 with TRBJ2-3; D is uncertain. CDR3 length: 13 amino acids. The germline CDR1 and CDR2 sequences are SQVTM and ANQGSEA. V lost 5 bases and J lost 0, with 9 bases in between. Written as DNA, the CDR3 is TGCAGCGTTCCGAGTGCTAGCACAGATACGCAGTATTTT. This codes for CSVPSASTDTQYF.

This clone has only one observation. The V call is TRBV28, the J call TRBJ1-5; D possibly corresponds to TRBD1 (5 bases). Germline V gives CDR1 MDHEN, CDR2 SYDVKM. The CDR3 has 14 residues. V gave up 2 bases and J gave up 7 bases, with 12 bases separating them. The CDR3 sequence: CASSLERGGQPQHF. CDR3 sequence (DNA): TGTGCCAGCAGTTTAGAGAGGGGTGGACAGCCCCAGCATTTT. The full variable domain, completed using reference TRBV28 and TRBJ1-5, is DVKVTQSSRYLVKRTGEKVFLECVQDMDHENMFWYRQDPGLGLRLIYFSYDVKMKEKGDIPEGYSVSREKKERFSLILESASTNQTSMYLCASSLERGGQPQHFGDGTRLSIL.

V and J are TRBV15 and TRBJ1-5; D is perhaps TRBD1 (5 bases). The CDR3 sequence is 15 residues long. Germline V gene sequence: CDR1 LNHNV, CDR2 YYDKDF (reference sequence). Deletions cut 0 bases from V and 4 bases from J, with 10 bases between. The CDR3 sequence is CATSRDREGNQPQHF. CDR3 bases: TGTGCCACCAGCAGAGATCGTGAGGGGAATCAGCCCCAGCATTTT.

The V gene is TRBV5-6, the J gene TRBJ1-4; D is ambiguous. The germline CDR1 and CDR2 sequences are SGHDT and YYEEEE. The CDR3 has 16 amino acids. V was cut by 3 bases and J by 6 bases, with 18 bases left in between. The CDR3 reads CASSSLSGNRDEKLFF. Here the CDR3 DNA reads TGTGCCAGCAGCTCCCTGTCCGGGAACCGTGATGAAAAACTGTTTTTT.

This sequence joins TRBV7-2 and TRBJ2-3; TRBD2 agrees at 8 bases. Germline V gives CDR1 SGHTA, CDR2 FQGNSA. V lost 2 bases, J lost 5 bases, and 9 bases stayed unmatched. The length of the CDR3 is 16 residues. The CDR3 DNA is TGTGCCAGCAGCTTAACCGGGGGGGCCCGGGGAGATACGCAGTATTTT. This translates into CASSLTGGARGDTQYF.

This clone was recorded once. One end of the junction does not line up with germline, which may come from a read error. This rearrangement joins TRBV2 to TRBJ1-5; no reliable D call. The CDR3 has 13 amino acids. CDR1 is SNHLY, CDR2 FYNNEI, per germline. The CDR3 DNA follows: TGTGCCAGCAGCGAAGATTTTAATCAGCCCCAGCATTTT. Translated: CASSEDFNQPQHF.